The 20 T cell receptor beta chains below were found in one sample sequenced in a study of T cell changes during pregnancy in multiple sclerosis. The assay was immunoSEQ multiplex PCR, and TCRdb's table has in-frame clones only and misses some. This table has about 53,000 clones, roughly nine tenths appearing once. Sequenced material: CD8+ T cells from peripheral blood mononuclear cells, taken before pregnancy. The receptor set was obtained from a female donor with multiple sclerosis, enrolled in a pregnancy study.

This chain links TRBV5-6 with TRBJ2-1; no clear D gene. Per the germline V gene, CDR1 is SGHDT and CDR2 is YYEEEE. V lost 4 bases and J lost 8, with 7 bases in between. This CDR3 has 11 amino acids. Written as DNA, the CDR3 is TGTGCCAGCAGCCTGAACTATGAGCAGTTCTTC. It specifies CASSLNYEQFF.

The V and J genes are TRBV4-2 and TRBJ2-1, with D unclear. Germline CDR1 LGHNA, CDR2 YNFKEQ. The CDR3 is made up of 15 amino acids. Trimming left V 0 bases short and J 4 bases short, with 10 bases between. CDR3 sequence (DNA): TGTGCCAGCAGCCAAGATTTAGAGGTTTACAATGAGCAGTTCTTC. Its translation: CASSQDLEVYNEQFF.

The chain combines TRBV6-4 with TRBJ1-5, with 7 bases that match TRBD1. This CDR3 is built from 14 residues. J lost 7 bases, V lost 3 bases, and 6 bases had no gene match. Germline lookup yields CDR1 MRHNA and CDR2 SNTAGT. The DNA for the CDR3 is TGTGCCAGCAGTGAAGGGGGCGCGGGCCAGCCCCAGCATTTT. Amino acids: CASSEGGAGQPQHF.

Only one count was recorded for this clone. This chain joins TRBV30 and TRBJ1-1; 8 bases agree with TRBD1. The ends lost 2 bases at V and 1 base at J; junction bases unmatched: 3. In germline, CDR1 is GTSNPN, CDR2 SVGIG (reference sequence). This CDR3 is 14 amino acids long. This CDR3 reads CAWSMGQANTEAFF. The CDR3 DNA reads TGTGCCTGGAGTATGGGACAGGCGAACACTGAAGCTTTCTTT.

The rearrangement uses TRBV11-1 and TRBJ2-1; D remains unclear. CDR1 is SGHAT and CDR2 is FQDESV in the germline V gene (reference sequence). This CDR3 is built from 13 residues. The V end was cut by 5 bases, the J end by 9 bases, with 14 bases between. The CDR3 loop is CASSLLNFREQFF. The CDR3 nucleotides read TGTGCCAGCAGCCTCCTAAATTTCCGTGAGCAGTTCTTC.

This clone was seen only once. The V call is TRBV6-5, the J call TRBJ2-7, with TRBD2 identical over 10 bases. CDR1 and CDR2 from the germline V gene are MNHEY and SVGAGI. V dropped 6 bases and J dropped 2; count of bases not matched to a gene: 7. This CDR3 has 15 amino acids. The DNA for the CDR3 is TGTGCCAGCAGCCTCCTAGCGGGGGAAACCTACGAGCAGTACTTC. This sequence encodes CASSLLAGETYEQYF.

In its sample, this clone was seen a few times. The V call is TRBV6-1, the J call TRBJ2-3; the match to TRBD2 covers 12 bases. The CDR3 consists of 16 residues. J gave up 6 bases and V 3 bases, and 7 bases lay outside the gene matches. Germline CDR1 reads MNHNS; CDR2 reads SASEGT. The DNA of the CDR3 is TGTGCCAGCAGTGAGGCTAGCGGGGGGGCCGCTGATACGCAGTATTTT. Its protein is CASSEASGGAADTQYF.

This chain links TRBV5-8 with TRBJ2-7; perhaps TRBD1 as D (6 bases). V lost 0 bases and J lost 5, with 12 bases in between. Germline-derived CDR1 and CDR2 are SGHTS and YDEGEE. This CDR3 is 14 amino acids long. CDR3 sequence (DNA): TGTGCCAGCAGCTTGGGTACAGGGCCCAACGAGCAGTACTTC. It specifies CASSLGTGPNEQYF.

The CDR3 sequence: CAWADRYHEQYF. The CDR3 DNA sequence: TGTGCCTGGGCGGACAGGTACCACGAGCAGTACTTC. J is TRBJ2-7 and V is TRBV30, with 7 positions matching TRBD1. Germline CDR1 reads GTSNPN; CDR2 reads SVGIG (reference sequence). The CDR3 consists of 12 residues. The ends lost 5 bases at V and 5 bases at J; junction bases unmatched: 6.

Written as DNA, the CDR3 is TGTGCCAGCAGCTTAGGTAGCGGGGGGGCTACAGATACGCAGTATTTT. Translated, it gives CASSLGSGGATDTQYF. V gene TRBV7-7 combines with J gene TRBJ2-3; 11 nucleotides match TRBD2. The CDR3 sequence is 16 residues long. In germline, CDR1 is SSHAT, CDR2 FNYEAQ (reference sequence). Trimming at V came to 1 base and at J to 3 bases, leaving 3 bases not matched to a gene.

There are a few counts of this clone. V and J are TRBV7-6 and TRBJ1-1; D gene uncertain. The CDR3 has 14 residues. Germline V lookup: CDR1 SGHVS, CDR2 FNYEAQ. V was clipped by 1 base and J by 3 bases, with 9 bases between them. CDR3 sequence (DNA): TGTGCCAGCAGCTTAGTGGAGGGCGACACTGAAGCTTTCTTT. This gives the protein CASSLVEGDTEAFF.

J is TRBJ1-4 and V is TRBV6-5; 7 nucleotides agree with TRBD1. The CDR3 consists of 16 residues. V was pared by 4 bases and J by 0 bases, with 5 bases of the junction left unmatched. Per germline, CDR1 MNHEY and CDR2 SVGAGI. CDR3 DNA sequence: TGTGCCAGCAGTTCCAGACAGGGTACAACTAATGAAAAACTGTTTTTT. It is translated as CASSSRQGTTNEKLFF.

The chain employs TRBV27 and TRBJ1-1; 11 bases fit TRBD1. V dropped 3 bases and J dropped 8; count of bases not matched to a gene: 5. Germline values: CDR1 MNHEY, CDR2 SMNVEV (reference sequence). CDR3 length: 14 amino acids. CDR3 protein: CASSFGGQGAEAFF. DNA for the CDR3: TGTGCCAGCAGTTTCGGCGGACAGGGGGCAGAAGCTTTCTTT.

The J gene is TRBJ2-5, the V gene TRBV10-3; 8 positions agree with TRBD2. Germline values: CDR1 ENHRY, CDR2 SYGVKD. CDR3 length: 17 amino acids. Germline trimming cut 3 bases from V and 2 bases from J; bases unmatched to any gene: 11. Here the CDR3 reads CAISEEVRGALQETQYF. Here the CDR3 DNA reads TGTGCCATCAGTGAAGAGGTGCGGGGGGCCCTACAAGAGACCCAGTACTTC.

The CDR3 reads CASSQEDRVEEQFF. The CDR3 nucleotides are TGTGCCAGCAGCCAAGAGGACAGGGTCGAAGAGCAGTTCTTC. The chain carries TRBV4-2 and TRBJ2-1; 8 bases are shared with TRBD1. V was clipped by 0 bases and J by 10 bases; unmatched bases: 5. In germline, CDR1 is LGHNA, CDR2 YNFKEQ. There are 14 residues in the CDR3.

This clone was observed a single time. This chain uses TRBV9 with TRBJ2-7, with D perhaps TRBD2 (5 bases). CDR3 length: 15 amino acids. V was pared by 4 bases and J by 0 bases, with 14 bases between. Germline lookup yields CDR1 SGDLS and CDR2 YYNGEE. CDR3: CASSPRGQFSYEQYF. The CDR3 bases are TGTGCCAGCAGCCCCCGAGGGCAGTTCTCCTACGAGCAGTACTTC.

CDR3 coding DNA: TGTGCCAGCAGCCCGCCGGGACAGGGCTACGAGCAGTACTTC. As protein: CASSPPGQGYEQYF. The chain is built from TRBV11-1 and TRBJ2-7, with 9 bases lining up with TRBD1. The germline gives CDR1 SGHAT, CDR2 FQDESV (reference sequence). The CDR3 runs to 14 residues. Trimming cost V 5 bases and J 3 bases; bases outside gene matches: 5. Full variable domain (remainder filled in from reference TRBV11-1 and TRBJ2-7): EAEVAQSPRYKITEKSQAVAFWCDPISGHATLYWYRQILGQGPELLVQFQDESVVDDSQLPKDRFSAERLKGVDSTLKIQPAELGDSAMYLCASSPPGQGYEQYFGPGTRLTVT.

The chain recombines TRBV4-3 with TRBJ2-1; 7 bases are a match to TRBD1. The trim removed 2 bases at V and 9 bases at J, leaving 19 bases unmatched. The CDR3 runs to 18 residues. Per germline, CDR1 LGHNA and CDR2 YSLEER. CDR3 DNA sequence: TGCGCCAGCAGCCAACCCCTCCAAGACAGGGTGGATGGGGGTGAGCAGTTCTTC. It encodes CASSQPLQDRVDGGEQFF.

The rearrangement links TRBV9 to TRBJ2-7; 8 nucleotides match TRBD2. The CDR3 contains 17 residues. With V trimmed by 4 bases and J by 2 bases, 14 bases remained unmatched. Germline CDR1 and CDR2: SGDLS and YYNGEE. CDR3 in DNA: TGTGCCAGCAGCCAGGCCCAGCGGGGGTCCCCAGCCTACGAGCAGTACTTC. This translates into CASSQAQRGSPAYEQYF.

V is TRBV7-9 and J is TRBJ1-1; a possible D gene is TRBD1 (5 bases). The CDR3 runs 16 residues. CDR1 is SEHNR and CDR2 is FQNEAQ in the germline V gene (reference sequence). Deletions cut 3 bases from V and 2 bases from J, with 16 bases between. The CDR3 DNA sequence: TGTGCCAGCAGCTTTTTCTTAAGGGGTGAAAACACTGAAGCTTTCTTT. Protein product: CASSFFLRGENTEAFF.